This TCR beta chain was identified in a study of glioma-infiltrating T cells after dendritic cell vaccination. The time point denotes: after dendritic cell vaccination, including at tumor progression/relapse. Germline-derived CDR1 and CDR2 are SGHAT and FQDESV (reference sequence). The CDR3 spans 15 residues. The J segment lost 14 bases and the V segment lost 4 bases, leaving 8 bases of the junction unmatched. TCRdb's copy holds only in-frame clones and misses some; the assay was immunoSEQ multiplex PCR. Here the sample spans roughly 85,000 clones, 85% being singletons. The starting material was blood, obtained after dendritic cell vaccination. This sequence was found in a human donor with glioblastoma. The genes are TRBV11-1 and TRBJ2-1, with 16 nucleotides matching TRBD2. The CDR3 loop reads CASSSQGLAGGQEFF. In DNA, the CDR3 is TGTGCCAGCAGCTCCCAGGGACTAGCGGGGGGGCAGGAGTTCTTC. The full variable domain, with the rest looked up from reference TRBV11-1 and TRBJ2-1, is EAEVAQSPRYKITEKSQAVAFWCDPISGHATLYWYRQILGQGPELLVQFQDESVVDDSQLPKDRFSAERLKGVDSTLKIQPAELGDSAMYLCASSSQGLAGGQEFFGPGTRLTVL.